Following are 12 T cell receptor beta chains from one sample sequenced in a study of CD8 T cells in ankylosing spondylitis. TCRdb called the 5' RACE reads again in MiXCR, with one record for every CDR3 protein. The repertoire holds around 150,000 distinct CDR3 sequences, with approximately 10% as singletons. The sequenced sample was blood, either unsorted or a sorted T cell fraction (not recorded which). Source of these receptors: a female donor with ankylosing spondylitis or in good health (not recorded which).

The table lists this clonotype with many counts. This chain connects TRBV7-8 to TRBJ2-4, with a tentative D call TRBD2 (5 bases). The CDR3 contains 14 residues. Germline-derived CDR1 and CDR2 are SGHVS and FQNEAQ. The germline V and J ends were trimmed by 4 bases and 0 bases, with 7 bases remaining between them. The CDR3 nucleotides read TGTGCCAGCAGCTCAGGACTAGCCAAAAACATTCAGTACTTC. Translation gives CASSSGLAKNIQYF.

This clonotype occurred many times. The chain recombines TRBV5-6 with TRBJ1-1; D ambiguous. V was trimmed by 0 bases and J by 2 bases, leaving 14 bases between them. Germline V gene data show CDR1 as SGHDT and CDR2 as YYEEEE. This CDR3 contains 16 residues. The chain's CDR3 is CASSLGGLGINTEAFF. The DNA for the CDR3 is TGTGCCAGCAGCTTGGGGGGTCTAGGCATAAACACTGAAGCTTTCTTT.

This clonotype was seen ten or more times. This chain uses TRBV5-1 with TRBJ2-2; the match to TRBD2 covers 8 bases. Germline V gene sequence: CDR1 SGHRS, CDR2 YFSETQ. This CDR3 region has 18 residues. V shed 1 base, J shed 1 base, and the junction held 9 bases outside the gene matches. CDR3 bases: TGCGCCAGCAGCTTGTTACCCCCTGCGGGGGGGAACACCGGGGAGCTGTTTTTT. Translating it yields CASSLLPPAGGNTGELFF.

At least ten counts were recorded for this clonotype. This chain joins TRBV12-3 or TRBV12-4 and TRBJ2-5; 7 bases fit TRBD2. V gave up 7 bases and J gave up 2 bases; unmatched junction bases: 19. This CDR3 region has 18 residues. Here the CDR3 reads CASTHLAGEAIVQETQYF. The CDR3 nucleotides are TGTGCCAGCACCCACCTGGCGGGGGAGGCAATTGTACAAGAGACCCAGTACTTC.

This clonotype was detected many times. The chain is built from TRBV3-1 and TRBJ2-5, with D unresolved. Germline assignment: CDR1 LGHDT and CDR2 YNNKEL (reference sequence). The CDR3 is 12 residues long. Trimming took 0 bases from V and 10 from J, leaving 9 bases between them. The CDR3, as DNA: TGTGCCAGCAGCCAAGACTTATGGATCCAGTACTTC. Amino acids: CASSQDLWIQYF.

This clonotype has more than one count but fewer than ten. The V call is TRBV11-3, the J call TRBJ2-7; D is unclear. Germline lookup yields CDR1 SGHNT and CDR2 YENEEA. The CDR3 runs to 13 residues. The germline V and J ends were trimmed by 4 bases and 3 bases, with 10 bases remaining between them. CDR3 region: CASSSSGLYEQYF. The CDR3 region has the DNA TGTGCCAGCAGCTCCTCCGGGCTCTACGAGCAGTACTTC.

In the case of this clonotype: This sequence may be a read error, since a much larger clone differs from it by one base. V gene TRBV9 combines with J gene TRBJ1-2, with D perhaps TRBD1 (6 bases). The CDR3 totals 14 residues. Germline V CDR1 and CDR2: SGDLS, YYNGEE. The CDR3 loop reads CASSTDSAIYGDTF. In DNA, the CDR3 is TGTGCCAGCAGCACGGACAGTGCCATTTATGGCGACACCTTC.

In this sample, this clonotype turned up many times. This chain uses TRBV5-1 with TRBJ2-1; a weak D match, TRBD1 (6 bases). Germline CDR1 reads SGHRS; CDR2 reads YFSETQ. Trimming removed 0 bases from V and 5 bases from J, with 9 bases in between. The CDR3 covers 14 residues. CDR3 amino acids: CASSLVGGNNEQFF. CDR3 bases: TGCGCCAGCAGCTTGGTAGGGGGAAACAATGAGCAGTTCTTC.

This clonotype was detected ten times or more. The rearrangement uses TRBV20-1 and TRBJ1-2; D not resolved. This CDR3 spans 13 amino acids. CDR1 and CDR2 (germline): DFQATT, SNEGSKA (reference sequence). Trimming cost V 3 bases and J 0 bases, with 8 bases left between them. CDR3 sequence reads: CSASDRANYGYTF. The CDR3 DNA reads TGCAGTGCTAGCGACCGAGCTAACTATGGCTACACCTTC.

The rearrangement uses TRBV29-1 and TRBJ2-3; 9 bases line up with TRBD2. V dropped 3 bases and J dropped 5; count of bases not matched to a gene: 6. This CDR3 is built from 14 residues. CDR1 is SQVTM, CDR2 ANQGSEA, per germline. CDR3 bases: TGCAGCGTTGATCAGCGGGGGGCAGGAGATACGCAGTATTTT. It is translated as CSVDQRGAGDTQYF.

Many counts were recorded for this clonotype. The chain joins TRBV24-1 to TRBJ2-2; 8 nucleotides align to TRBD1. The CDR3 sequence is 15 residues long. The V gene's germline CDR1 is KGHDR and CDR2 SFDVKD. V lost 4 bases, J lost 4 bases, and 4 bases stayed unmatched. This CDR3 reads CATSDRGRSTGELFF. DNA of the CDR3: TGTGCCACCAGTGACAGGGGGCGTAGCACCGGGGAGCTGTTTTTT.

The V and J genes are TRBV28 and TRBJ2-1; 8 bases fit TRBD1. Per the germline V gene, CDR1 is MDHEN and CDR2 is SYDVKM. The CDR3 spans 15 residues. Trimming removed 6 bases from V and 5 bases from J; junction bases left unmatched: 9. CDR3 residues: CASSLRDRWDNEQFF. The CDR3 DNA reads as TGTGCCAGCAGCCTCCGGGACAGGTGGGACAATGAGCAGTTCTTC. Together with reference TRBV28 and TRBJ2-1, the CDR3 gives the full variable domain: DVKVTQSSRYLVKRTGEKVFLECVQDMDHENMFWYRQDPGLGLRLIYFSYDVKMKEKGDIPEGYSVSREKKERFSLILESASTNQTSMYLCASSLRDRWDNEQFFGPGTRLTVL.